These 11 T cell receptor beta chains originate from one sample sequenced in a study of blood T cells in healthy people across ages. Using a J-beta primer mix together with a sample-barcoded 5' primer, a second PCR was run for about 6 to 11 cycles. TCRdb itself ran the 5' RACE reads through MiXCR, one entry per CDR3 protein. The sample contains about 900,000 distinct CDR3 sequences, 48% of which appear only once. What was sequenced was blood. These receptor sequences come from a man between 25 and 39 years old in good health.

The CDR3: CASSVNTHPDTQYF. The CDR3 DNA follows: TGTGCCAGCAGCGTCAATACTCACCCAGATACGCAGTATTTT. V gene TRBV9 combines with J gene TRBJ2-3, with unresolved D. CDR1 is SGDLS, CDR2 YYNGEE, per germline. Trimming shortened V by 2 bases and J by 4 bases, and 11 bases separated the two germline ends. The CDR3 runs to 14 residues.

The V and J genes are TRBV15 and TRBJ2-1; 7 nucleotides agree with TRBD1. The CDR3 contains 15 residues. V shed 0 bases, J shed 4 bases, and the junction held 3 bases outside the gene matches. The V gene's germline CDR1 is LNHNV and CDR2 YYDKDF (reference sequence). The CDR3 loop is CATSREGTAYNEQFF. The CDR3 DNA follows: TGTGCCACCAGCAGAGAGGGGACAGCATACAATGAGCAGTTCTTC. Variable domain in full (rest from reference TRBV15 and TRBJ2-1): DAMVIQNPRYQVTQFGKPVTLSCSQTLNHNVMYWYQQKSSQAPKLLFHYYDKDFNNEADTPDNFQSRRPNTSFCFLDIRSPGLGDTAMYLCATSREGTAYNEQFFGPGTRLTVL.

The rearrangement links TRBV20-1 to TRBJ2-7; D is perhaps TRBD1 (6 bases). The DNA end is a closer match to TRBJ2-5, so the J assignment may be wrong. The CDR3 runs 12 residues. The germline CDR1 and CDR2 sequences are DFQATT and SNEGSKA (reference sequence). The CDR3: CSASLDSQTQYF. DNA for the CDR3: TGCAGTGCTAGCCTGGACAGCCAGACCCAGTACTTC.

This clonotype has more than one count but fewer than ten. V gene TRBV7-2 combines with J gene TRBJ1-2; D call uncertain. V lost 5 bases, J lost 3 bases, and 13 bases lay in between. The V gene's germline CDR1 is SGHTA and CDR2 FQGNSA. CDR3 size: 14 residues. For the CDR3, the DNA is TGTGCCAGCAGCCTCCAGGCCGTCGACTATGGCTACACCTTC. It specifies CASSLQAVDYGYTF.

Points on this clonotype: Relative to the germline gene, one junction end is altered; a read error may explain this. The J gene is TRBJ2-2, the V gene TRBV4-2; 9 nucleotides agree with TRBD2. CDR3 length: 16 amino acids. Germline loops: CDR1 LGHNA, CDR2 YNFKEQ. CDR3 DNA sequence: TGTGCCGGCAGCCAACTAGCGGGCGGGAACACCGGGGAGCTGTTTTTT. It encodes CAGSQLAGGNTGELFF.

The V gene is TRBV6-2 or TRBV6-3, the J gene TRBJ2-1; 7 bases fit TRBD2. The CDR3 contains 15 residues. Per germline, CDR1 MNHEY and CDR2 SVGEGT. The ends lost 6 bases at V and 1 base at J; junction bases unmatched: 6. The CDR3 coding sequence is TGTGCCAGCAGCGAGACTAGCTGGTCCTACAATGAGCAGTTCTTC. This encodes CASSETSWSYNEQFF.

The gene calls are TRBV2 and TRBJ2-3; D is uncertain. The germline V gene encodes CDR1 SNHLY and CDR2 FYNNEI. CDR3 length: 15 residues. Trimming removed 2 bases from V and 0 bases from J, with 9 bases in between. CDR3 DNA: TGTGCCAGCAGTGAAAGAGGAGCTAGCACAGATACGCAGTATTTT. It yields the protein CASSERGASTDTQYF.

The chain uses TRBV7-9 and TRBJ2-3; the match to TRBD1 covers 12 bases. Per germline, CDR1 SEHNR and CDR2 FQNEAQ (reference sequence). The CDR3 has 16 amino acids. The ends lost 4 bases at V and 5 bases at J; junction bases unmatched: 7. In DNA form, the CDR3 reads TGTGCCAGCAGCTCCACCGGGACAGGGGGCAAAGATACGCAGTATTTT. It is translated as CASSSTGTGGKDTQYF.

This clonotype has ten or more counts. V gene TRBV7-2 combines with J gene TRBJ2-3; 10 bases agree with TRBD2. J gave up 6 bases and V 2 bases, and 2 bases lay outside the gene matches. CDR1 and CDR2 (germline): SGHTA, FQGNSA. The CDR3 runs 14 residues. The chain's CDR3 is CASSLTSGADTQYF. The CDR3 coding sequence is TGTGCCAGCAGCTTAACTAGCGGGGCGGATACGCAGTATTTT.

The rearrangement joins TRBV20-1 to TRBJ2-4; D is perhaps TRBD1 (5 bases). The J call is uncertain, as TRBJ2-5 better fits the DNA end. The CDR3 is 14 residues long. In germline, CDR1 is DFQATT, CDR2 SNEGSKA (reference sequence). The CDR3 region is CSARKSAWGETQYF. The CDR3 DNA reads TGCAGTGCTAGAAAGTCGGCGTGGGGCGAGACCCAGTACTTC.

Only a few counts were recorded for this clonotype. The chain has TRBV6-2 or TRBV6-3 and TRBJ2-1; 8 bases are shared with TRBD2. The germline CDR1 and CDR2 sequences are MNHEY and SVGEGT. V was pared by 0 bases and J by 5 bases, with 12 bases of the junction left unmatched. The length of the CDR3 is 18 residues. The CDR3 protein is CASSYSRRAGGQDNEQFF. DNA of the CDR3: TGTGCCAGCAGTTACTCGAGGAGGGCGGGGGGCCAGGACAATGAGCAGTTCTTC.